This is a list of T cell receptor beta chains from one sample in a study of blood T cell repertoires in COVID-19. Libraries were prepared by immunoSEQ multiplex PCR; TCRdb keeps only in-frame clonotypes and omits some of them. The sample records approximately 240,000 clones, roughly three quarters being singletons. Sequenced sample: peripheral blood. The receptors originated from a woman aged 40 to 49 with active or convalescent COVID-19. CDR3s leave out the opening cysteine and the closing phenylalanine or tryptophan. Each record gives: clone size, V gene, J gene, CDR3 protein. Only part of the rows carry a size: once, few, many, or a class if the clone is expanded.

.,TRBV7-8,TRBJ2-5,ASISGGASGQETQY
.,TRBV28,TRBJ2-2,ASHSPGELF
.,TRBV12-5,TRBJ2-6,ASGNHRIPYGANVLT
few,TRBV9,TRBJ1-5,ASSERQGACNQPQH
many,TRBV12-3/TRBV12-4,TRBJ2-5,ASSLRGGRQY
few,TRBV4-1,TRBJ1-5,ASSQGRSSNQPQH
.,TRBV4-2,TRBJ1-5,ASSQDIGQGGQPQH
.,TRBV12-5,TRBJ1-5,ASGLGGQAYSNQPQH
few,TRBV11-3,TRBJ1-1,ASSLAYGELREPF
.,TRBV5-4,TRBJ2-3,ASSSPAGTQY
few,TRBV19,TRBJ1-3,ASISGATGNTIY
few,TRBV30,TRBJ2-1,AWSLGGWEQF
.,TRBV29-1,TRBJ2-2,SFTLASNTGELF
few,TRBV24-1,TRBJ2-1,ATSDMASGGNEQF
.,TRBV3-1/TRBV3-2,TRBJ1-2,ASSQGGQSYT
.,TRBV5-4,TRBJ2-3,ASSSQRQDGTDTQY
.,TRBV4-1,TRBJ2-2,ASSQGTRAGLTGELF
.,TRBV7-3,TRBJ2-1,ASSLMATSGNNEQF